This is a list of T cell receptor beta chains from one sample in a study of T cells after posttransplantation cyclophosphamide. Profiled with immunoSEQ multiplex PCR; TCRdb holds only in-frame clones, not every one. This table has about 52,000 clones, under 95% appearing once. Sequenced input: PBMCs. These receptors all stem from a woman in her twenties or thirties in good health and a related stem cell transplant donor. CDR3s include the opening cysteine and the closing phenylalanine or tryptophan. A D gene is named only where the DNA matches it firmly. Size values are once, few and many counts, or a class for expanded clones, and some rows have none.

V	size	D	J	CDR3	DNA
TRBV7-2	NA	TRBD2	TRBJ2-2	CASSLQLAGGPGELFF	TGTGCCAGCAGCTTACAACTAGCGGGGGGGCCCGGGGAGCTGTTTTTT
TRBV6-1	NA	TRBD2	TRBJ2-7	CASSGLAGGPNEQYF	TGTGCCAGCAGTGGATTAGCGGGGGGGCCTAACGAGCAGTACTTC
TRBV5-4	NA	TRBD2	TRBJ2-3	CASSPSPSGVTDTQYF	TGTGCCAGCAGCCCCTCCCCTAGCGGGGTCACAGATACGCAGTATTTT
TRBV5-1	NA	NA	TRBJ1-1	CASSLAPPGNTEAFF	TGCGCCAGCAGCCTGGCGCCGCCGGGAAACACTGAAGCTTTCTTT
TRBV6-1	NA	TRBD1	TRBJ1-2	CASSESDRAHGYTF	TGTGCCAGCAGTGAATCGGACAGGGCGCATGGCTACACCTTC
TRBV21-1	once	NA	TRBJ2-3	CASSKEILGRQGGTDTQYF	TGTGCCAGCAGCAAAGAGATTCTTGGGCGACAGGGAGGCACAGATACGCAGTATTTT
TRBV18	NA	NA	TRBJ2-2	CASSPPLTGELFF	TGTGCCAGCTCACCCCCACTCACCGGGGAGCTGTTTTTT
TRBV19	NA	TRBD2	TRBJ2-1	CASSIPRPSGGDEQFF	TGTGCCAGTAGTATCCCTCGGCCTAGCGGGGGGGATGAGCAGTTCTTC
TRBV19	NA	TRBD2	TRBJ2-1	CASKATSGGQGEQFF	TGTGCCAGTAAGGCGACTAGCGGGGGGCAGGGTGAGCAGTTCTTC
TRBV30	NA	NA	TRBJ2-7	CAWSRNREQYF	TGTGCCTGGAGTAGAAATCGGGAGCAGTACTTC
TRBV10-3	NA	TRBD1	TRBJ2-7	CAISIDRGQEQYF	TGTGCCATCAGTATAGACAGGGGGCAAGAGCAGTACTTC
TRBV7-2	NA	NA	TRBJ2-6	CASSLTGGAGANVLTF	TGTGCCAGCAGCCTCACCGGAGGGGCTGGGGCCAACGTCCTGACTTTC
TRBV6-5	NA	NA	TRBJ2-3	CASSYSEGAGDTQYF	TGTGCCAGCAGTTACTCCGAGGGGGCGGGGGATACGCAGTATTTT
TRBV30	NA	TRBD1	TRBJ2-1	CAWGQGIHNEQFF	TGTGCCTGGGGACAGGGAATCCACAATGAGCAGTTCTTC
TRBV11-2	NA	TRBD1	TRBJ1-6	CASGTADSPLHF	TGTGCCAGCGGGACAGCAGATTCACCCCTCCACTTT
TRBV28	NA	TRBD1	TRBJ2-4	CASSSGTGLHIQYF	TGTGCCAGCAGCTCCGGGACAGGGTTACACATTCAGTACTTC
TRBV5-6	NA	NA	TRBJ2-1	CASSLVTASSSYNEQFF	TGTGCCAGCAGCTTGGTCACTGCTTCAAGCTCCTACAATGAGCAGTTCTTC
TRBV6-1	NA	TRBD1	TRBJ1-2	CASRTLINRGAYTF	TGTGCCAGCAGGACTCTGATAAACAGGGGTGCCTACACCTTC
TRBV28	NA	TRBD1	TRBJ2-7	CASAPTAGTGFDEQYF	TGTGCCAGCGCGCCCACCGCCGGGACAGGGTTCGACGAGCAGTACTTC
TRBV9	NA	TRBD1	TRBJ1-1	CASSAQHRGPEAFF	TGTGCCAGCAGCGCGCAACACAGGGGACCTGAAGCTTTCTTT
TRBV10-3	NA	TRBD2	TRBJ2-2	CAISPTGLATGELFF	TGTGCCATCAGTCCTACGGGACTAGCAACCGGGGAGCTGTTTTTT
TRBV6-1	NA	TRBD2	TRBJ2-3	CAVSPTSGGPDTQYF	TGTGCCGTATCACCGACTAGCGGGGGGCCAGATACGCAGTATTTT